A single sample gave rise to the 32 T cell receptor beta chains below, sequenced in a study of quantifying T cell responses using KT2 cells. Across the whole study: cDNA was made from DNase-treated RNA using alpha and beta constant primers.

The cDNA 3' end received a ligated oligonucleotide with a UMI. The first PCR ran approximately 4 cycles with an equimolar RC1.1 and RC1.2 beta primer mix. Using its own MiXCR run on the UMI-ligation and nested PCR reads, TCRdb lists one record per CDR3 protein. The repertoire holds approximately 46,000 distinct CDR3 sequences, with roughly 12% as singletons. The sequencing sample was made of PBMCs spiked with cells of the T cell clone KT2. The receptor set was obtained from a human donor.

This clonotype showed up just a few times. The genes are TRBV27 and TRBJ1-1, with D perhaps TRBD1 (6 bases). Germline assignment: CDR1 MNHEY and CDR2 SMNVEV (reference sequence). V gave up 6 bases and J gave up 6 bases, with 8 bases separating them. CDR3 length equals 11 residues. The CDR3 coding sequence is TGTGCCAGCAGAGGGGGGCCTGAAGCTTTCTTT. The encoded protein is CASRGGPEAFF.

The CDR3 DNA follows: TGTGCCAGCAGTTACTCTCGACAGGGCAACTATGGCTACACCTTC. Protein sequence: CASSYSRQGNYGYTF. The chain couples TRBV6-6 to TRBJ1-2; 7 bases agree with TRBD1. The CDR3 has 15 residues. Germline loops: CDR1 MNHNY, CDR2 SVGAGI (reference sequence). V lost 0 bases to trimming and J lost 2 bases; unmatched junction nucleotides: 3.

For the CDR3, the DNA is TGTGCCAGCAGCTTAGTAACAGGGGTGGGGACTGAAGCTTTCTTT. Translated: CASSLVTGVGTEAFF. The chain uses TRBV11-2 and TRBJ1-1; TRBD1 aligns across 7 bases. The CDR3 is 15 residues long. V shed 1 base, J shed 5 bases, and the junction held 7 bases outside the gene matches. Germline V gene lookup returns CDR1 SGHAT and CDR2 FQNNGV.

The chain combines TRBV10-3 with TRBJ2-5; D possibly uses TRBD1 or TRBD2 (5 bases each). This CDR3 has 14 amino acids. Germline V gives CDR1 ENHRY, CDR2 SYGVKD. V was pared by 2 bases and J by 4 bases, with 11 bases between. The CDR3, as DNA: TGTGCCATCAGTGAGGCCGGGGCTGGAGAGACCCAGTACTTC. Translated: CAISEAGAGETQYF.

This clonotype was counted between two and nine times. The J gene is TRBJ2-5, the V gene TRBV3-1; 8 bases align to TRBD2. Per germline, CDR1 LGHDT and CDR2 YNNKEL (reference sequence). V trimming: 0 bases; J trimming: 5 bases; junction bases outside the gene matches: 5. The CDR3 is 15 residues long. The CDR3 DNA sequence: TGTGCCAGCAGCCAAGATTCTAGCGGGCTGGAGACCCAGTACTTC. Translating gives CASSQDSSGLETQYF.

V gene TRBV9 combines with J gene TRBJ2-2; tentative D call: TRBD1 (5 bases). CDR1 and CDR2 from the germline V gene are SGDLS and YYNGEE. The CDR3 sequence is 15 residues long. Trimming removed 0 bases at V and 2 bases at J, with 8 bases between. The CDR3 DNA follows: TGTGCCAGCAGCGTAGAGGGGTATAACACCGGGGAGCTGTTTTTT. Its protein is CASSVEGYNTGELFF.

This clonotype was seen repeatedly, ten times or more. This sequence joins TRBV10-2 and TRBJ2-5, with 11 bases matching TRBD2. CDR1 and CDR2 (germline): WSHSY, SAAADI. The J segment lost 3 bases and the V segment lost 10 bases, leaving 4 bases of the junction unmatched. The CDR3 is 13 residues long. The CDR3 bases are TGCGCCACCTTAGCGGGGGGGGAAGAGACCCAGTACTTC. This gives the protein CATLAGGEETQYF.

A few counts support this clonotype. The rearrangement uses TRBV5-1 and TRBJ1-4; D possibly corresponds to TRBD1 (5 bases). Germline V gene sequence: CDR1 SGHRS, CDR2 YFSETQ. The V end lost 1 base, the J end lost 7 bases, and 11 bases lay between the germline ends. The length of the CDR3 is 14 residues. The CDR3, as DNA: TGCGCCAGCAGCTTGAGGGGTGGGCCTGAAAAACTGTTTTTT. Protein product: CASSLRGGPEKLFF.

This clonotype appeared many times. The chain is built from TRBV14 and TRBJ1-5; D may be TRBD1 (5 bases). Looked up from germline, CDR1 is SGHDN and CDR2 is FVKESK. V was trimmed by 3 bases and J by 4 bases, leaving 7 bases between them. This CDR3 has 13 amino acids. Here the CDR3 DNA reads TGTGCCAGCAGCCAGGGGGGGAATCAGCCCCAGCATTTT. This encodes CASSQGGNQPQHF.

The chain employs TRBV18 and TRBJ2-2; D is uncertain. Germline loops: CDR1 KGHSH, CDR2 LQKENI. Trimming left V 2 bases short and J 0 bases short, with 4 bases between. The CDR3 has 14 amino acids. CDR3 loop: CASSPEANTGELFF. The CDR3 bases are TGTGCCAGCTCACCAGAGGCGAACACCGGGGAGCTGTTTTTT.

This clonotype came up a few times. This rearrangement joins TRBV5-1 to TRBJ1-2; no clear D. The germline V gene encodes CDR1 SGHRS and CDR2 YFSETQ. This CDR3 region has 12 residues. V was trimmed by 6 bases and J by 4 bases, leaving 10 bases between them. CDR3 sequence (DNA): TGCGCCAGCACTTTTGACTCCTATGGCTACACCTTC. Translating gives CASTFDSYGYTF.

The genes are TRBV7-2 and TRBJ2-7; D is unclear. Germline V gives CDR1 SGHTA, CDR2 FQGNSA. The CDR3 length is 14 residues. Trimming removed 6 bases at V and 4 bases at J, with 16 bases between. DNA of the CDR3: TGTGCCAGCAGATCTCTACTCACACCTTACGAGCAGTACTTC. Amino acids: CASRSLLTPYEQYF.

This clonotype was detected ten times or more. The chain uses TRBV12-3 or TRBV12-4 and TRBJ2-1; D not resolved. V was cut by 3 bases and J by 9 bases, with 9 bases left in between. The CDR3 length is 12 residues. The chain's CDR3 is CASSLIRGEQFF. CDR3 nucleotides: TGTGCCAGCAGTTTGATCCGAGGTGAGCAGTTCTTC.

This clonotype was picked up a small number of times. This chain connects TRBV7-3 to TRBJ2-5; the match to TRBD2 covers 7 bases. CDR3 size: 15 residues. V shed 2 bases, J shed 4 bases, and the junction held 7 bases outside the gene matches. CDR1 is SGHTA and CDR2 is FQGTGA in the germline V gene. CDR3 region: CASSLGGGIAETQYF. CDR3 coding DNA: TGTGCCAGCAGCTTAGGGGGGGGAATCGCAGAGACCCAGTACTTC.

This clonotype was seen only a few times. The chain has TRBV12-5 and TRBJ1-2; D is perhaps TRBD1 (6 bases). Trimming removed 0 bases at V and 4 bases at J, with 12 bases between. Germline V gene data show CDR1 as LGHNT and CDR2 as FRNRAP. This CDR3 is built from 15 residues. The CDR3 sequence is CASGLVVGAGYGYTF. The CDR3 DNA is TGTGCTAGTGGTTTGGTTGTGGGGGCCGGCTATGGCTACACCTTC.

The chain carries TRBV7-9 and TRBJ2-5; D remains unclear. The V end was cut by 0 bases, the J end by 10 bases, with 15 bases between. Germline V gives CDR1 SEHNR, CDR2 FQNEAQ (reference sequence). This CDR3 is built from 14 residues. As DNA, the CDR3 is TGTGCCAGCAGCTTAGCTTTTGGGGAAGGAAACCAGTACTTC. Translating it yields CASSLAFGEGNQYF.

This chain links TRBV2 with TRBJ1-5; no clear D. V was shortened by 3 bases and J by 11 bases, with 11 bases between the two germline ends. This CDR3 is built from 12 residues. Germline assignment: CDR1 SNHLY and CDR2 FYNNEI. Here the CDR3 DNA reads TGTGCCAGCAGTGACGGTCCCGGGGCCCAGCATTTT. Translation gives CASSDGPGAQHF.

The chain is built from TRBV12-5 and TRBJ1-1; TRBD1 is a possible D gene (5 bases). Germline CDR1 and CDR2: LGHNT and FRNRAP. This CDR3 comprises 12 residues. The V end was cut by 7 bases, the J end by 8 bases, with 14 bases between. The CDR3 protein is CASESFGGEAFF. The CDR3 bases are TGTGCTAGTGAATCCTTTGGGGGGGAAGCTTTCTTT.

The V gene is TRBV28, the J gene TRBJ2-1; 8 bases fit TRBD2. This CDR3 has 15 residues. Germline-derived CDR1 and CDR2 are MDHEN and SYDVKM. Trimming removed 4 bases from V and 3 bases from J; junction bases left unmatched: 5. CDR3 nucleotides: TGTGCCAGCAGTTCATCGGGGGGGGGCTACAATGAGCAGTTCTTC. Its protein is CASSSSGGGYNEQFF.

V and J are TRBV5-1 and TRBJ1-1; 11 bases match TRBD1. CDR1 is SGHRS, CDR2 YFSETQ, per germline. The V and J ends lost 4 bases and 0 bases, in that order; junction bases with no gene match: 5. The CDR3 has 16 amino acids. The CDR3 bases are TGCGCCAGCAGCCCAGGGACAGGGGGGATGAACACTGAAGCTTTCTTT. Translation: CASSPGTGGMNTEAFF.

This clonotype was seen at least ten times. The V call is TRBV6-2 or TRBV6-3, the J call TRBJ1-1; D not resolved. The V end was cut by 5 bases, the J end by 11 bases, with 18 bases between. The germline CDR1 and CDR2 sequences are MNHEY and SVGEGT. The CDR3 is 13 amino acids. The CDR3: CASSPSAKNWAFF. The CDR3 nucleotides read TGTGCCAGCAGTCCCTCGGCGAAGAATTGGGCTTTCTTT.

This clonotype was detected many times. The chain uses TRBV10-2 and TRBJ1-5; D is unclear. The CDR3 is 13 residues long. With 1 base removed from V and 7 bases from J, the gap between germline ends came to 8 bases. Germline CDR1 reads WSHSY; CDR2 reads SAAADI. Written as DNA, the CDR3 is TGCGCCAGCAGTGAGTGGGGAGAGCAGCCCCAGCATTTT. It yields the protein CASSEWGEQPQHF.

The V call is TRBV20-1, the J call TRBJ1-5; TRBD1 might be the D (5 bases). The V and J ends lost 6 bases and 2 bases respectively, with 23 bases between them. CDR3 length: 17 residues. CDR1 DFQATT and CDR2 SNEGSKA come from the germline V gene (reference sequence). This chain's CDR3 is CSALSAVSQGGNQPQHF. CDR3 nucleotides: TGCAGTGCCCTGAGCGCAGTGAGTCAGGGAGGCAATCAGCCCCAGCATTTT.

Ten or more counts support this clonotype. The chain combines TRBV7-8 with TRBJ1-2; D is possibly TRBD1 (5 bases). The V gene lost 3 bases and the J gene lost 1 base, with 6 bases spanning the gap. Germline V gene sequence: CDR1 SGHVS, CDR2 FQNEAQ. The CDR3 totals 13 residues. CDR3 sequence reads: CASSLTVNYGYTF. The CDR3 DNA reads TGTGCCAGCAGCTTGACAGTTAACTATGGCTACACCTTC.

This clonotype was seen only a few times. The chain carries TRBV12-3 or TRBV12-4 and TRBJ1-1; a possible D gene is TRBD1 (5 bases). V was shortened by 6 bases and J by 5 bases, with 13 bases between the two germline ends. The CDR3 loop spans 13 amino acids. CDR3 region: CASRFFRDTEAFF. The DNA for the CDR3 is TGTGCCAGCAGGTTCTTCAGGGATACTGAAGCTTTCTTT.

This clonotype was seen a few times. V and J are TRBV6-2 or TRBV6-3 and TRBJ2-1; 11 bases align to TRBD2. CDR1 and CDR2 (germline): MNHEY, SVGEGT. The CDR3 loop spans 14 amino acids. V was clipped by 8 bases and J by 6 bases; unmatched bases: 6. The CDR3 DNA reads TGTGCCAGCGCTCGTAGCGGGGGGGGCAATGAGCAGTTCTTC. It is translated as CASARSGGGNEQFF.

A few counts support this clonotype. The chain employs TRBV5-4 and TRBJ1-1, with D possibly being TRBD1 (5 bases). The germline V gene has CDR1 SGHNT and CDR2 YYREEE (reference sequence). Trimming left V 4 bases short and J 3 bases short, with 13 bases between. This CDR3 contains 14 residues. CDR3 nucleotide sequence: TGTGCCAGCAGCCCGGGGGGAAGGGACACTGAAGCTTTCTTT. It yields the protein CASSPGGRDTEAFF.

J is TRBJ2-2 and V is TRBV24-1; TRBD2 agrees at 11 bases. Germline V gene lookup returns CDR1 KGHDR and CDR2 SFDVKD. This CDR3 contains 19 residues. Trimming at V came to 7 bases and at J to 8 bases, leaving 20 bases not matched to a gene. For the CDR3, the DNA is TGTGCCACCAGCAGCTACAGGGGGCTCGCTCTAGCGGGAGGAGGGGAGCTGTTTTTT. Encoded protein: CATSSYRGLALAGGGELFF.

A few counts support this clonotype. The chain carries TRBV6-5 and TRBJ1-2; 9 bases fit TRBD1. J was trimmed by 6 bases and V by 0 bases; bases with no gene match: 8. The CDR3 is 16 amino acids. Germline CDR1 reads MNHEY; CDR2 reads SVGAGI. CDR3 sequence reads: CASSYSIRQGVDGYTF. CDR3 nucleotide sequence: TGTGCCAGCAGTTACTCGATTCGACAGGGGGTTGATGGCTACACCTTC.

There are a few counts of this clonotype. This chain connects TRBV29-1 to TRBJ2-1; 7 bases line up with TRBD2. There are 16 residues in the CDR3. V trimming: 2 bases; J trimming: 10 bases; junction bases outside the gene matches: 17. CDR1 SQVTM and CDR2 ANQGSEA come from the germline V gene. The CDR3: CSVEPTSPSAGKEQFF. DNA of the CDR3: TGCAGCGTTGAACCGACTAGCCCCTCTGCGGGGAAGGAGCAGTTCTTC.

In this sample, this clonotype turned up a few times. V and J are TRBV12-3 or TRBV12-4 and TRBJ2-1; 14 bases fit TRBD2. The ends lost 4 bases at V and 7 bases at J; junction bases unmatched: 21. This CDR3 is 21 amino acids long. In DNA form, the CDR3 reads TGTGCCAGCAGTTCCGGCCGGGGAGTCGGGACTAGCGGGAGAGAGGGGAATGAGCAGTTCTTC. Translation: CASSSGRGVGTSGREGNEQFF.

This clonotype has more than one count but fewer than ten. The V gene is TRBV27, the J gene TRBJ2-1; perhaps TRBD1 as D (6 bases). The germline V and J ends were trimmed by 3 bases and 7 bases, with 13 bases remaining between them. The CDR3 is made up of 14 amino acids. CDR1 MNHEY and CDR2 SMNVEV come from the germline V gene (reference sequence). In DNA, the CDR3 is TGTGCCAGCAGTTTTAGGGGGAGAGGGAATGAGCAGTTCTTC. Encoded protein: CASSFRGRGNEQFF.